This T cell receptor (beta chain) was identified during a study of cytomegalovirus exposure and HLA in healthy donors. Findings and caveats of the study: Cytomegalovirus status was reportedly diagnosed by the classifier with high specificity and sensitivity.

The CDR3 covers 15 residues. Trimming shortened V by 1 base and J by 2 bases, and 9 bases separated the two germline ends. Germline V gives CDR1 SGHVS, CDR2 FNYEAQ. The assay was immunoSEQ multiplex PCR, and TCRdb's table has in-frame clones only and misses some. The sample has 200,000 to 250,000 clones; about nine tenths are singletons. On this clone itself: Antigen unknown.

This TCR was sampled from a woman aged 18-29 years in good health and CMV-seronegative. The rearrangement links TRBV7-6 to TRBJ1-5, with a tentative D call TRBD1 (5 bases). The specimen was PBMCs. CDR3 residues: CASSLDIQGNQPQHF. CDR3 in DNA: TGTGCCAGCAGCTTAGATATACAGGGCAATCAGCCCCAGCATTTT.